These T cell receptor beta chains were read from a single sample in a study of Graves' ophthalmopathy and Graves' hyperthyroidism. TCRdb re-derived calls from the multiplex PCR reads in MiXCR, one entry per CDR3 protein. The profile shows 40,000 to 45,000 distinct CDR3 sequences, approximately 52% of them singletons. The sequenced sample was peripheral blood. Source of these receptors: an adult man with Graves' ophthalmopathy. Both conserved end residues are part of each CDR3. Fields, in order: D gene, J gene, V gene, clone size, CDR3 DNA, CDR3 protein. A D gene is named only where the DNA matches it firmly. Clone size is stated in some rows and not others, as once, few, many or a class when expanded.

TRBD2,TRBJ2-7,TRBV6-1,many,TGTGCCAGCAGCAACAGCGGGGCCTCCTACGAGCAGTACTTC,CASSNSGASYEQYF
-,TRBJ1-1,TRBV20-1,-,TGCAGTGCTCGGATGACGGGGGCCAATGAAGCTTGCTTT,CSARMTGANEACF
-,TRBJ1-2,TRBV10-3,-,TGTGCCATCAGTGAGTCGTCAGGGTCGAGCTATGGCTACACCTTC,CAISESSGSSYGYTF
TRBD2,TRBJ2-7,TRBV2,-,TGTGCCAGCAGTAGGAATAGCGGGAGGTACGAGCAGTACTTC,CASSRNSGRYEQYF
-,TRBJ2-5,TRBV6-6,-,TGTGCCAGCAGCCGGGGCCAAGAGACCCAGTACTTC,CASSRGQETQYF
TRBD2,TRBJ2-7,TRBV4-2,-,TGTGCCAGCAGCCAAGATAGCGGGAGCTCCTACGAGCAGTACTTC,CASSQDSGSSYEQYF
-,TRBJ2-6,TRBV27,many,TGTGCCAGCAGCCAGGGTTCGGCCGGGGCCAACGTCCTGACTTTC,CASSQGSAGANVLTF
-,TRBJ1-4,TRBV28,-,TGTGCCAGCAGTTCGCGTTATCTCCGGGACACCCCGCTTGCAACTAATGAAAAACTGTTTTTT,CASSSRYLRDTPLATNEKLFF
TRBD1,TRBJ1-2,TRBV12-3/TRBV12-4,many,TGTGCCAGCAGTTGGGACAGGGGGGATCACTATGGCTACACCTTC,CASSWDRGDHYGYTF
TRBD2,TRBJ2-3,TRBV7-8,-,TGTGCCAGCAGCTCCCGGAGTAGCGGGGGGGTAATGAGGGCAGGTACGCAGTATTTT,CASSSRSSGGVMRAGTQYF
TRBD2,TRBJ2-1,TRBV5-8,many,TGTGCCAGCAGCTTGGTCCTAGCGGGAAGGAATGAGCAGTTCTTC,CASSLVLAGRNEQFF
-,TRBJ2-2,TRBV3-1,-,TGTGCCAGCAGCCAAGGCTCCAGGGAAGCCGGGGAGCTGTTTTTT,CASSQGSREAGELFF
-,TRBJ2-6,TRBV11-3,many,TGTGCCAGCAGTAAGGGCCCTGGGGCCAACGTCCTGACTTTC,CASSKGPGANVLTF
-,TRBJ2-7,TRBV27,many,TGTGCCGCCGGCTCCTTCTCCCACGAGCAGTACTTC,CAAGSFSHEQYF
-,TRBJ2-3,TRBV7-6,-,TGTGCCAGCAGCTTAAGTAGCCTTGATACGCAGTATTTT,CASSLSSLDTQYF
-,TRBJ2-1,TRBV2,-,TGTGCCTGCAGTTCCTCGGCGGGCTCCTACAATGAGCAGTTTTTC,CACSSSAGSYNEQFF
TRBD2,TRBJ2-5,TRBV7-9,-,TGTGCCAGCAGCTTAGCAGGCCTAGCGGGGGCAACCCAGTACTTC,CASSLAGLAGATQYF
TRBD2,TRBJ2-2,TRBV20-1,-,TGCAGTGCTAGATTGGGAGGGAGAGACACCGGGGAGCTGTTTTTT,CSARLGGRDTGELFF
TRBD2,TRBJ2-7,TRBV25-1,-,TGTGCCAGCAGTGTGACTAGCGGGAGTTACGAGCAGTACTTC,CASSVTSGSYEQYF
-,TRBJ2-7,TRBV9,-,TGTGCCAGCAGCGTAGCTCCATTACAGGCCGCATCGAACTGCGAGCAGTACTTT,CASSVAPLQAASNCEQYF
-,TRBJ1-1,TRBV5-6,-,TGTGCCAGCAGCTTAAACCCGCGAGCCAACGCCCTGACTTTCTTT,CASSLNPRANALTFF
-,TRBJ2-6,TRBV24-1,-,TGTGCCACCAGTCCGGGGGCGAACGTCCTGACTTTC,CATSPGANVLTF
-,TRBJ1-1,TRBV3-1,many,TGTGCCAGCAGCCCTACAGGGAGGGGCACTGAAGCTTTCTTT,CASSPTGRGTEAFF
-,TRBJ1-4,TRBV7-9,many,TGTGCCAGCAGCTTAAAGGGCGGGCTCGGAGAAAAACTGTTTTTT,CASSLKGGLGEKLFF
-,TRBJ1-4,TRBV2,-,TGTGCCAGCAGCAAGGACTTAAATGAAAAACTGTTTTTT,CASSKDLNEKLFF
TRBD1,TRBJ1-4,TRBV19,-,TGTGCCAGTAGTACCTTCCGGACAGGGGACGAAAAACTGTTTTTT,CASSTFRTGDEKLFF
TRBD2,TRBJ2-1,TRBV25-1,-,TGTGCCAGCAGTGACGGACTAGCGGGGGGCAATGAGCAGTTCTTC,CASSDGLAGGNEQFF
-,TRBJ2-7,TRBV5-5,-,TGTGCCAGCAGCATAGGAGGCGAGCAGTACTTC,CASSIGGEQYF
-,TRBJ1-2,TRBV19,-,TGTGCCAGTAGTTATTCCGACTATGGCTACACCTTC,CASSYSDYGYTF
TRBD1,TRBJ1-1,TRBV27,few,TGTGCCAGCAGGCCACACAGGGGGCTCGAAGCTTTCTTT,CASRPHRGLEAFF
TRBD2,TRBJ2-3,TRBV7-2,-,TGTGCCAGCAGCCAAACTTCCGGGACTAGCGGCTCCACAGATACGCAGTATTTT,CASSQTSGTSGSTDTQYF
TRBD1,TRBJ1-5,TRBV11-1,many,TGTGCCAGCAGCTCCACGGACAGGGAGGGAGGTCAGCCCCAGCATTTT,CASSSTDREGGQPQHF
-,TRBJ1-1,TRBV10-3,-,TGTGCCATCAGTGAGTCGACGGGCAGCAAAGCTTTCTTT,CAISESTGSKAFF
-,TRBJ2-7,TRBV6-6,many,TGTGCCAGCAGTCCGCATGCCGCGTCCTACGAGCAGTACTTC,CASSPHAASYEQYF
TRBD1,TRBJ2-5,TRBV20-1,-,TGCAGTGCTAGAGATCCCGGGACAGGGGCTACCCAGTACTTC,CSARDPGTGATQYF
-,TRBJ1-5,TRBV6-6,many,TGTGCCAGCAGTCCCGCAGTTAGCAATCAGCCCCAGCATTTT,CASSPAVSNQPQHF
-,TRBJ1-2,TRBV19,-,TGTGCCAGTAGTATACCCCAGGGATATGGCTACACCTTC,CASSIPQGYGYTF
-,TRBJ1-3,TRBV4-2,many,TGTGCCAGCAGCCTAACCGGGGGAAACACCATATATTTT,CASSLTGGNTIYF
-,TRBJ2-3,TRBV7-9,-,TGTGCCAGCAGCTCGGGACTGGGCACAGATACGCAGTATTTT,CASSSGLGTDTQYF
-,TRBJ2-5,TRBV25-1,many,TGTGCCAGCAGTGAATTGGGCCAAGAGACCCAGTACTTC,CASSELGQETQYF
-,TRBJ1-5,TRBV6-1,many,TGTGCCAGCGGGGACAATAGCAATCAGCCCCAGCATTTT,CASGDNSNQPQHF
-,TRBJ1-3,TRBV12-5,many,TGTGCTAGTGGTTTGGGATCACTTCTTACAAGCTCTGGAAACACCATATATTTT,CASGLGSLLTSSGNTIYF
TRBD1,TRBJ1-1,TRBV28,-,TGTGCCAGCAGTGCGGGACAGGGCACTGAAGCTTTCTTT,CASSAGQGTEAFF
-,TRBJ2-3,TRBV10-2,many,TGCGCCAGCAGAGAGCACCGGGGGGCGAGCACAGATACGCAGTATTTT,CASREHRGASTDTQYF
TRBD1,TRBJ2-7,TRBV15,-,TGTGCCACCAGCAGAAATCCCCCGGACAGGGGTACCTACGAGCAGTACTTC,CATSRNPPDRGTYEQYF
-,TRBJ1-2,TRBV4-3,-,TGCGCCAGCAGCCAAGATCGGGGTAGCTATGGCTACACCTTC,CASSQDRGSYGYTF
-,TRBJ2-7,TRBV20-1,-,TGCAGTGCTAGGGGAATAGACATCCTAGACGAGCAGTACTTC,CSARGIDILDEQYF
TRBD2,TRBJ2-2,TRBV6-4,many,TGTGCCAGCAGTGCTAGCGGGAGCACCGGGGAGCTGTTTTTT,CASSASGSTGELFF